This T cell receptor (beta chain) was obtained from a study of early T cells in non-severe SARS-CoV-2 infection. Overall study context: Unpaired chains resulted from sequencing bulk RNA of unsorted whole blood.

This CDR3 is built from 13 residues. Per the germline V gene, CDR1 is MNHEY and CDR2 is SVGEGT. V gave up 6 bases and J gave up 4 bases, with 12 bases separating them. The TCR library protocol was used to attach unique molecular identifiers. These identifiers were attached to individual cDNA molecules. TCRdb processed the 5' RACE reads anew with MiXCR; each CDR3 protein has one entry. The sample lists 25,000 to 30,000 distinct CDR3 sequences, around 5.7% seen once, with more than 4.5% in the top ten. General study findings and limits: Clonotype matching in VDJdb favored anti-spike CD8 responses and did not capture private and CD4 specificities.

The table lists this clonotype with many counts. The antigen is not known. The chain carries TRBV6-2 or TRBV6-3 and TRBJ1-2; D possibly corresponds to TRBD1 (6 bases). This TCR came from an adult who was a healthcare worker with PCR-confirmed SARS-CoV-2 infection or an uninfected control (not recorded which). Sequenced: whole blood. For the CDR3, the DNA is TGTGCCAGCAGACACAGGGAAACCTATGGCTACACCTTC. Translated: CASRHRETYGYTF.